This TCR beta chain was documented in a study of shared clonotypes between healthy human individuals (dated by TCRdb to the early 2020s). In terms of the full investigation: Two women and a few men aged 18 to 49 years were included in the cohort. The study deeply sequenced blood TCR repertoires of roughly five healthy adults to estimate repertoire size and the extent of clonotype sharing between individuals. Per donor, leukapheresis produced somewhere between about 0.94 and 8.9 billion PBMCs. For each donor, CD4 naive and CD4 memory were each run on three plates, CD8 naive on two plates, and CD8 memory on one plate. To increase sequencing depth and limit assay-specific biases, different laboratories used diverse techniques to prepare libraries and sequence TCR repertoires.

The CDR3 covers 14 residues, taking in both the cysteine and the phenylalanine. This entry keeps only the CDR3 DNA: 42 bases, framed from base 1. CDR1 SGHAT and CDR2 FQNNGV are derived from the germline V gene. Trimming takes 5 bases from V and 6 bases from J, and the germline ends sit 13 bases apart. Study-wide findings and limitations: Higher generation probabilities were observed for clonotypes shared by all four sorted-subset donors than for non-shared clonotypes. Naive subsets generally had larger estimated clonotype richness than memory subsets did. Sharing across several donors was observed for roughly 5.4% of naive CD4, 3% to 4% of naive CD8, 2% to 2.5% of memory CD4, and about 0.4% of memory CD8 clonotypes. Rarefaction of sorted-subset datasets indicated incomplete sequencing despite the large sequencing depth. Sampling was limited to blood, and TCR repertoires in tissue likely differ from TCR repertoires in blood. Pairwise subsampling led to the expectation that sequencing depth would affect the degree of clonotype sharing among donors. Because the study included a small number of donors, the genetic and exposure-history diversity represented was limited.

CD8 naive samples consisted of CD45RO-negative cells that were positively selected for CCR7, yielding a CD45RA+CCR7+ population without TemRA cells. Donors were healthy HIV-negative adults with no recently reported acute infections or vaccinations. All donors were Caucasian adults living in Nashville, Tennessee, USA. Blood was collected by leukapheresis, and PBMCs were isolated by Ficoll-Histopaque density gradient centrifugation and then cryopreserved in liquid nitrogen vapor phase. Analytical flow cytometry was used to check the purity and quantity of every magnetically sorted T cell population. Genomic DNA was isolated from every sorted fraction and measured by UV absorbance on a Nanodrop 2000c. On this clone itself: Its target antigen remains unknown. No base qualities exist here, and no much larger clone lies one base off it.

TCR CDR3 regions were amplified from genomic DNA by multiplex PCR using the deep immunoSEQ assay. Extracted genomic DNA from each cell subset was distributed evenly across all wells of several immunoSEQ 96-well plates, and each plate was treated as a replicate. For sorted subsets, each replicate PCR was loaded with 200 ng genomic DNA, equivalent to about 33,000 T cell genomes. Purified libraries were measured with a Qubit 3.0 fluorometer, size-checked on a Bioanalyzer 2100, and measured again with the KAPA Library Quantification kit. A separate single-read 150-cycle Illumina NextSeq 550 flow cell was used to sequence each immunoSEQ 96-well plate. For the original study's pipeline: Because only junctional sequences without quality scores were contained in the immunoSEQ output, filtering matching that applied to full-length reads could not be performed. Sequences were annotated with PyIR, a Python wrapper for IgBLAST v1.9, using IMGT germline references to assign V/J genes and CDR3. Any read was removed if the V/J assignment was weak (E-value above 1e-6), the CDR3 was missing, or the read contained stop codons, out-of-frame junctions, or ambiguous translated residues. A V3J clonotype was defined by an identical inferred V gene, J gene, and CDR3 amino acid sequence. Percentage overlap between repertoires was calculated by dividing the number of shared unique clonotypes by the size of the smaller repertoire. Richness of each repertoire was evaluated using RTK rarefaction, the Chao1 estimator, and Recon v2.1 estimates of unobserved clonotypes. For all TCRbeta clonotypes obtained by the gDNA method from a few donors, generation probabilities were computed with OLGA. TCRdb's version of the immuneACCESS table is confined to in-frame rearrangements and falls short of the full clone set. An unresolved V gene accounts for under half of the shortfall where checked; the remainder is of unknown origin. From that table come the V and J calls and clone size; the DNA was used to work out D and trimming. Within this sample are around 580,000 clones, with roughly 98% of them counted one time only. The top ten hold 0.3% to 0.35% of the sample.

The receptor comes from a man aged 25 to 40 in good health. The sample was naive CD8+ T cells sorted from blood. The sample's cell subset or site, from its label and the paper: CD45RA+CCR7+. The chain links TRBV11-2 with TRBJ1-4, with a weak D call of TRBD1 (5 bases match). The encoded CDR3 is CASSNRDGYEKLFF. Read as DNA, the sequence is TGTGCCAGCAGCAACCGGGACGGGTATGAAAAACTGTTTTTT.